This TCR beta chain was identified during a study of shared clonotypes between healthy human individuals. Overall study: Plates per donor: three CD4 naive, three CD4 memory, two CD8 naive, one CD8 memory.

Clones were read by immunoSEQ multiplex PCR, and TCRdb kept only the in-frame ones, dropping some. The top ten hold about 0.064% of the sample, which has under 650,000 clones, less than 96% seen once. V gave up 2 bases and J gave up 8 bases, with 12 bases separating them. Germline-derived CDR1 and CDR2 are MDHEN and SYDVKM. The CDR3 runs to 14 residues. The gene calls are TRBV28 and TRBJ1-4, with D possibly being TRBD1 (5 bases). The TCR was taken from a woman in her twenties or thirties in good health. The specimen was naive CD4+ T cells sorted from blood. Subset reported: CD45RA+ positively selected. CDR3 protein: CASSLGARGEKLFF. The CDR3 region has the DNA TGTGCCAGCAGTTTAGGGGCCCGCGGGGAAAAACTGTTTTTT.